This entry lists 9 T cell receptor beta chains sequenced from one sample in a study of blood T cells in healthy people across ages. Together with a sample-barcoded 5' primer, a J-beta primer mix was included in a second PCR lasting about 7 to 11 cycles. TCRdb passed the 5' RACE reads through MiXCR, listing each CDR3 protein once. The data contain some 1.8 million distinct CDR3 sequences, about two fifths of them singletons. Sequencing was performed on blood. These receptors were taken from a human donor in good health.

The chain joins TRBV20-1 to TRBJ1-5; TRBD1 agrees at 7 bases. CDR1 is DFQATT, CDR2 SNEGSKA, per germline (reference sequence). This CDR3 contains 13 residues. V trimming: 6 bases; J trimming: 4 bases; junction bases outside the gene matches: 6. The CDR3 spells CSAKTGRNQPQHF. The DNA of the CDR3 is TGCAGTGCAAAGACAGGGAGAAATCAGCCCCAGCATTTT.

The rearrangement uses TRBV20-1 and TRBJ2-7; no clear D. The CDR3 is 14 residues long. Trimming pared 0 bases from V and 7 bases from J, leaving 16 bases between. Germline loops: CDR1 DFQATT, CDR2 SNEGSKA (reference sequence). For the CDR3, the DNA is TGCAGTGCTAGAGATGGGCTAGTATCGAAAGAGCAGTACTTC. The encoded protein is CSARDGLVSKEQYF.

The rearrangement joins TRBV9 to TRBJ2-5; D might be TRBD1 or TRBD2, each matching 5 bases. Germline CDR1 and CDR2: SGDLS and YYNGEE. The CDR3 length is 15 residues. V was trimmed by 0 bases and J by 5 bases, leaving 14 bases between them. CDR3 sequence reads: CASSVEPGSGETQYF. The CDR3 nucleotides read TGTGCCAGCAGCGTAGAACCAGGGTCGGGGGAGACCCAGTACTTC.

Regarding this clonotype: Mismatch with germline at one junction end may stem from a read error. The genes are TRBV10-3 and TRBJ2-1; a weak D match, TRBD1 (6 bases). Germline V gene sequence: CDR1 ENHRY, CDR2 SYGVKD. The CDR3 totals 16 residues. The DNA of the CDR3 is TGTGCCATCAGTAGCTTTGGGGGCGCGGGCAACAATGGGCAGTTCTTC. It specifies CAISSFGGAGNNGQFF.

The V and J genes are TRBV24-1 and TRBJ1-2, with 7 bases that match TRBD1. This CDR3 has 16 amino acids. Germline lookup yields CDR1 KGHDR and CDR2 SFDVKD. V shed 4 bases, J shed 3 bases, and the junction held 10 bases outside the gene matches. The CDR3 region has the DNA TGTGCCACCAGTGAGTCCGGGACAGCTGATTACTATGGCTACACCTTC. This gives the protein CATSESGTADYYGYTF.

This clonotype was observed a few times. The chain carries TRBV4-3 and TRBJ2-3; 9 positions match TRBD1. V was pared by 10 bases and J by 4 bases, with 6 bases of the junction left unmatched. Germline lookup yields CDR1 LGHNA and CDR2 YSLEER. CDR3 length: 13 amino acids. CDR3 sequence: CATGTGGADTQYF. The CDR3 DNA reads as TGCGCCACCGGCACAGGGGGCGCAGATACGCAGTATTTT.

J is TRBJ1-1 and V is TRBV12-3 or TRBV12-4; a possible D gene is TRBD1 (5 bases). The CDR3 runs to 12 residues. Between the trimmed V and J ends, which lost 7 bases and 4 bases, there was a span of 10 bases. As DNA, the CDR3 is TGTGCCAGCAAAAGGGGTGGCACTGAAGCTTTCTTT. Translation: CASKRGGTEAFF.

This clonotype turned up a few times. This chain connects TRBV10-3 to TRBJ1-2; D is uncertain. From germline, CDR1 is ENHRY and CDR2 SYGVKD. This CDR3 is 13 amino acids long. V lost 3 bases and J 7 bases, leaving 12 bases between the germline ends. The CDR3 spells CAISDSDVRGYTF. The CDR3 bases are TGTGCCATCAGTGACTCGGACGTCCGTGGCTACACCTTC.

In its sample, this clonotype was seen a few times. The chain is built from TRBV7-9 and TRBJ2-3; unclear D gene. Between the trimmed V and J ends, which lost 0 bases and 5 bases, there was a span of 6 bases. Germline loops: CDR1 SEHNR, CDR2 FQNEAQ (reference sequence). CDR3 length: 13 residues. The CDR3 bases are TGTGCCAGCAGCTTAGCCCGACAAGATACGCAGTATTTT. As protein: CASSLARQDTQYF. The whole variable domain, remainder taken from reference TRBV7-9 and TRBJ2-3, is DTGVSQNPRHKITKRGQNVTFRCDPISEHNRLYWYRQTLGQGPEFLTYFQNEAQLEKSRLLSDRFSAERPKGSFSTLEIQRTEQGDSAMYLCASSLARQDTQYFGPGTRLTVL.